A single sample gave rise to the 21 T cell receptor beta chains below, sequenced in a study of cytomegalovirus exposure and HLA in healthy donors. The study ran its PCR with 60 Vbeta and 13 Jbeta primers. Measured with immunoSEQ multiplex PCR; TCRdb has only the in-frame clones, and not every one. The sample consists of about 160,000 clones, 70% to 80% of them appearing once. Sample: PBMCs. The source of these receptors is a man aged 25-40 years in good health and CMV-seropositive.

The chain is built from TRBV25-1 and TRBJ2-5, with TRBD2 as a possible D gene (5 bases). The V and J ends lost 6 bases and 3 bases respectively, with 11 bases between them. Germline CDR1 MGHDK, CDR2 SYGVNS. CDR3 size: 13 residues. The CDR3 coding sequence is TGTGCCAGCAGACCTTCCGGGAAAGAGACCCAGTACTTC. This translates into CASRPSGKETQYF.

The genes are TRBV19 and TRBJ1-5; D unresolved. The CDR3 consists of 16 residues. Trimming took off 2 bases at V and 3 bases at J, with 14 bases between the two ends. CDR1 is LNHDA, CDR2 SQIVND, per germline (reference sequence). This CDR3 reads CASSITARVFNQPQHF. CDR3 nucleotides: TGTGCCAGTAGTATAACCGCTCGGGTTTTCAATCAGCCCCAGCATTTT.

The J gene is TRBJ1-1, the V gene TRBV7-9; TRBD1 agrees at 10 bases. This CDR3 comprises 15 residues. Germline trimming cut 5 bases from V and 4 bases from J; bases unmatched to any gene: 7. CDR1 and CDR2 from the germline V gene are SEHNR and FQNEAQ (reference sequence). CDR3 amino acids: CASSETGQGGTEAFF. The CDR3 DNA reads as TGTGCCAGCAGCGAGACAGGACAGGGGGGCACTGAAGCTTTCTTT.

The chain employs TRBV5-6 and TRBJ2-1; D might be TRBD2 (5 bases). Germline-derived CDR1 and CDR2 are SGHDT and YYEEEE. This CDR3 comprises 16 residues. Deletions cut 0 bases from V and 7 bases from J, with 17 bases between. The CDR3 spells CASSLGGVVAANEQFF. The CDR3 DNA reads as TGTGCCAGCAGCTTGGGGGGAGTAGTAGCAGCGAATGAGCAGTTCTTC.

The genes are TRBV2 and TRBJ2-3; no firm D call. The CDR3 covers 14 residues. Per the germline V gene, CDR1 is SNHLY and CDR2 is FYNNEI. The V end lost 4 bases, the J end lost 5 bases, and 13 bases lay between the germline ends. The CDR3 is CASSASQVGDTQYF. The CDR3 DNA reads as TGTGCCAGCAGTGCTTCGCAGGTCGGAGATACGCAGTATTTT.

CDR3 residues: CASSSTDRGDYEQYF. CDR3 DNA: TGTGCCAGCAGCTCCACCGACAGGGGAGACTACGAGCAGTACTTC. This sequence joins TRBV11-2 and TRBJ2-7; 8 bases line up with TRBD1. Per the germline V gene, CDR1 is SGHAT and CDR2 is FQNNGV. V shed 4 bases and J 3 bases; nucleotides not matched to a gene: 8. This CDR3 region has 15 residues.

The rearrangement links TRBV28 to TRBJ1-6; 9 bases match TRBD1. Germline loops: CDR1 MDHEN, CDR2 SYDVKM. V lost 6 bases, J lost 7 bases, and 4 bases stayed unmatched. The CDR3 has 14 residues. The CDR3 spells CASRTGGQNSPLHF. CDR3 in DNA: TGTGCCAGCAGGACAGGGGGGCAAAATTCACCCCTCCACTTT.

The V and J genes are TRBV5-1 and TRBJ2-1; possibly TRBD1 for D (6 bases). Germline V gene lookup returns CDR1 SGHRS and CDR2 YFSETQ. The CDR3 covers 14 residues. Trimming pared 4 bases from V and 2 bases from J, leaving 10 bases between. The CDR3 DNA is TGCGCCAGCAGCCCACAGGGCACCTACAATGAGCAGTTCTTC. It encodes CASSPQGTYNEQFF.

The V call is TRBV4-2, the J call TRBJ2-1, with D uncertain. This CDR3 contains 15 residues. Between the trimmed V and J ends, which lost 6 bases and 2 bases, there was a span of 14 bases. The V gene's germline CDR1 is LGHNA and CDR2 YNFKEQ. CDR3 region: CASSLEKSPYNEQFF. In DNA form, the CDR3 reads TGTGCCAGCAGTCTTGAAAAGAGCCCCTACAATGAGCAGTTCTTC.

The rearrangement joins TRBV29-1 to TRBJ2-5, with 7 bases matching TRBD2. The trim removed 8 bases at V and 2 bases at J, leaving 14 bases unmatched. CDR1 and CDR2 from the germline V gene are SQVTM and ANQGSEA. The CDR3 consists of 15 residues. CDR3 nucleotides: TGCAGCTCGCCCGCCTCTGGGGGGGAACAAGAGACCCAGTACTTC. This sequence encodes CSSPASGGEQETQYF.

This chain uses TRBV6-1 with TRBJ1-5, with D unclear. Germline V gives CDR1 MNHNS, CDR2 SASEGT. The CDR3 length is 16 residues. Trimming left V 1 base short and J 1 base short, with 11 bases between. The CDR3 bases are TGTGCCAGCAGTGAAGTCGCGGGTAGGAGCAATCAGCCCCAGCATTTT. Protein sequence: CASSEVAGRSNQPQHF.

This rearrangement joins TRBV30 to TRBJ2-5; 9 nucleotides align to TRBD1. The germline CDR1 and CDR2 sequences are GTSNPN and SVGIG (reference sequence). This CDR3 comprises 14 residues. The trim removed 4 bases at V and 4 bases at J, leaving 7 bases unmatched. CDR3 residues: CAWTPGQGIETQYF. CDR3 nucleotide sequence: TGTGCCTGGACCCCCGGACAGGGGATAGAGACCCAGTACTTC.

The chain joins TRBV28 to TRBJ2-1; 9 bases align to TRBD1. This CDR3 contains 16 residues. Germline trimming cut 5 bases from V and 6 bases from J; bases unmatched to any gene: 11. The germline V gene has CDR1 MDHEN and CDR2 SYDVKM. The CDR3 nucleotides are TGTGCCAGCAGTCCAAATCCGGGACAGGGTAGCAATGAGCAGTTCTTC. Translated: CASSPNPGQGSNEQFF.

This clone was counted only a few times. The chain joins TRBV30 to TRBJ2-5; no firm D call. The CDR3 length is 11 residues. The germline V and J ends were trimmed by 0 bases and 5 bases, with 4 bases remaining between them. The germline gives CDR1 GTSNPN, CDR2 SVGIG (reference sequence). The CDR3 loop is CAWSVQETQYF. For the CDR3, the DNA is TGTGCCTGGAGTGTACAGGAGACCCAGTACTTC.

This clone turned up a few times. The V call is TRBV7-9, the J call TRBJ2-1; tentatively, D is TRBD1 (5 bases). Germline V CDR1 and CDR2: SEHNR, FQNEAQ (reference sequence). Between the trimmed V and J ends, which lost 3 bases and 6 bases, there was a span of 18 bases. The CDR3 has 16 residues. CDR3 sequence: CASSFKSTDEGNEQFF. CDR3 coding DNA: TGTGCCAGCAGCTTTAAGTCGACAGACGAAGGCAATGAGCAGTTCTTC.

The genes are TRBV30 and TRBJ1-5; D is unresolved. V lost 0 bases and J lost 0, with 3 bases in between. The CDR3 extends over 13 amino acids. Germline loops: CDR1 GTSNPN, CDR2 SVGIG (reference sequence). The DNA for the CDR3 is TGTGCCTGGAGTGTGAGTAGCAATCAGCCCCAGCATTTT. Amino acids: CAWSVSSNQPQHF.

This clone was detected only a few times. The chain links TRBV19 to TRBJ1-1; 8 positions agree with TRBD1. With V trimmed by 10 bases and J by 5 bases, 21 bases remained unmatched. This CDR3 has 17 residues. CDR1 is LNHDA, CDR2 SQIVND, per germline (reference sequence). CDR3 sequence reads: CATRGTRGRQGRTEAFF. The CDR3 bases are TGTGCCACCCGCGGGACGAGGGGGCGACAGGGGAGGACTGAAGCTTTCTTT. The full variable domain, completed using reference TRBV19 and TRBJ1-1, is DGGITQSPKYLFRKEGQNVTLSCEQNLNHDAMYWYRQDPGQGLRLIYYSQIVNDFQKGDIAEGYSVSREKKESFPLTVTSAQKNPTAFYLCATRGTRGRQGRTEAFFGQGTRLTVV.

The table lists this clone with a few counts. The chain is built from TRBV30 and TRBJ1-3, with D tentatively TRBD1 (5 bases). The CDR3 runs to 13 residues. V was pared by 3 bases and J by 4 bases, with 10 bases between. CDR1 and CDR2 from the germline V gene are GTSNPN and SVGIG (reference sequence). DNA for the CDR3: TGTGCCTGGAGGGTCGGGGGAGGAAACACCATATATTTT. Translating gives CAWRVGGGNTIYF.

This clone has just a few counts. This chain links TRBV2 with TRBJ2-7; D might be TRBD1 (6 bases). Germline-derived CDR1 and CDR2 are SNHLY and FYNNEI. This CDR3 region has 14 residues. The V and J ends lost 5 bases and 0 bases respectively, with 11 bases between them. The CDR3 loop reads CASSLRDNSYEQYF. Here the CDR3 DNA reads TGTGCCAGCAGTCTTAGGGACAACTCCTACGAGCAGTACTTC. Together with reference TRBV2 and TRBJ2-7, the CDR3 gives the full variable domain: EPEVTQTPSHQVTQMGQEVILRCVPISNHLYFYWYRQILGQKVEFLVSFYNNEISEKSEIFDDQFSVERPDGSNFTLKIRSTKLEDSAMYFCASSLRDNSYEQYFGPGTRLTVT.

The V gene is TRBV6-1, the J gene TRBJ2-7; perhaps TRBD2 as D (5 bases). CDR1 MNHNS and CDR2 SASEGT come from the germline V gene. V lost 7 bases to trimming and J lost 2 bases, with 15 bases between them. This CDR3 has 14 amino acids. The CDR3 loop is CASKDPRGAYEQYF. The CDR3 DNA follows: TGTGCCAGCAAGGATCCCCGGGGAGCCTACGAGCAGTACTTC.

This clone was seen a few times. The genes are TRBV28 and TRBJ2-3, with a possible D match to TRBD2 (5 bases). This CDR3 contains 14 residues. Between the trimmed V and J ends, which lost 4 bases and 3 bases, there was a span of 11 bases. Germline V gene lookup returns CDR1 MDHEN and CDR2 SYDVKM. CDR3 sequence: CASSSPGKTDTQYF. The CDR3, as DNA: TGTGCCAGCAGTTCCCCGGGAAAGACAGATACGCAGTATTTT.